The sample holds a few counts of the clone carrying this T cell receptor (beta chain). The record originates from a study of shared clonotypes between healthy human individuals. Method: immunoSEQ multiplex PCR; TCRdb's copy keeps in-frame clones and lacks some. The table includes 1,400,000 or so clones, around 98.5% detected once. The CDR3 spans 15 residues. V gave up 5 bases and J gave up 2 bases; unmatched junction bases: 3. Germline assignment: CDR1 SGHRS and CDR2 YFSETQ. The material sequenced was naive CD4+ T cells sorted from blood. The subset denotes: CD45RA+ positively selected. This chain connects TRBV5-1 to TRBJ2-2, with TRBD2 matching 10 bases. The TCR originated in a man aged 30 to 39 in good health. DNA for the CDR3: TGCGCCAGCAGACAACTAGCGGGAAACACCGGGGAGCTGTTTTTT. Amino acid sequence: CASRQLAGNTGELFF.